Listed below are T cell receptor beta chains from one sample, sequenced in a study of cytomegalovirus exposure and HLA in healthy donors. Sequencing was performed with immunoSEQ multiplex PCR; in TCRdb, only in-frame clones are kept and a portion is missing. The sample lists approximately 150,000 clones, 55% to 80% occurring once. Sequenced material: PBMCs. The source of these receptors is a woman in her sixties or seventies in good health and CMV-seropositive. Each CDR3 is given with its conserved first and last residue. A D gene is named only where the DNA matches it firmly. Clone size is not always given. Where it is, it says once, few, many or a class for expanded clones.

abundance | j_gene | d_gene | v_gene | CDR3aa | CDR3nt
. | TRBJ2-7 | TRBD1 | TRBV4-1 | CASSRPGTGPEQYF | TGCGCCAGCAGCCGACCCGGGACAGGCCCCGAGCAGTACTTC
few | TRBJ1-1 | TRBD1 | TRBV2 | CASDRDRTEAFF | TGTGCCAGTGACAGGGATCGGACTGAAGCTTTCTTT
. | TRBJ1-5 | . | TRBV28 | CASSVGMGNQPQHF | TGTGCCAGCAGCGTCGGGATGGGCAATCAGCCCCAGCATTTT
. | TRBJ2-1 | . | TRBV7-2 | CASSASRSSYNEQFF | TGTGCCAGCAGCGCTAGCCGGAGCTCCTACAATGAGCAGTTCTTC
few | TRBJ1-5 | TRBD1 | TRBV27 | CASGFGTGNQPQHF | TGTGCCAGCGGCTTCGGGACAGGCAATCAGCCCCAGCATTTT
. | TRBJ2-7 | TRBD2 | TRBV30 | CAWTWTSGYEQYF | TGTGCCTGGACGTGGACTAGCGGCTACGAGCAGTACTTC
. | TRBJ2-4 | . | TRBV30 | CAWSAYTSLAKNIQYF | TGTGCCTGGAGTGCCTACACTAGTTTAGCCAAAAACATTCAGTACTTC
. | TRBJ2-1 | TRBD2 | TRBV6-4 | CASARSGRASEQFF | TGTGCCAGCGCTAGAAGCGGGAGGGCCAGTGAGCAGTTCTTC
. | TRBJ2-4 | . | TRBV5-1 | CASSLEAKNIQYF | TGCGCCAGCAGCTTAGAGGCCAAAAACATTCAGTACTTC
few | TRBJ2-1 | TRBD2 | TRBV19 | CASSTLTSGIVDEQFF | TGTGCCAGTAGTACCCTCACTAGCGGGATTGTCGATGAGCAGTTCTTC
. | TRBJ2-5 | TRBD2 | TRBV12-5 | CASGPEAGGKETQYF | TGTGCTAGTGGTCCCGAAGCGGGAGGGAAAGAGACCCAGTACTTC
. | TRBJ2-3 | TRBD2 | TRBV18 | CASSNGLEVDTQYF | TGTGCCAGCTCAAACGGACTAGAGGTAGATACGCAGTATTTT
. | TRBJ2-7 | TRBD2 | TRBV4-1 | CASSFSGRANSYEQYF | TGCGCCAGCAGCTTTAGCGGGAGGGCCAACTCCTACGAGCAGTACTTC
. | TRBJ1-6 | . | TRBV7-2 | CASSLGSRVNSPLHF | TGTGCCAGCAGCTTAGGATCCAGGGTTAATTCACCCCTCCACTTT
. | TRBJ2-1 | TRBD2 | TRBV11-2 | CASILGVGGTSATGEQFF | TGTGCCAGCATCCTAGGGGTGGGGGGGACTAGCGCTACAGGTGAGCAGTTCTTC
. | TRBJ2-3 | TRBD2 | TRBV18 | CASFPGGGQDTQYF | TGTGCCAGCTTCCCGGGAGGGGGGCAAGATACGCAGTATTTT